This T cell receptor beta chain was observed in a study of vaccination effects on CD4 cells after COVID-19. Libraries were prepared by immunoSEQ multiplex PCR; TCRdb keeps only in-frame clonotypes and omits some of them. The repertoire holds tens of thousands of clones, with approximately 73% as singletons. Viral peptide pool expansion of antigen-specific CD4+ T cells preceded sequencing in the ViraFEST assay. Researchers isolated CD4+ T cells once around 11 days of culture had elapsed. The infection with SARS-CoV-2 (confirmed by PCR) occurred in this person between March and December 2020. It was an HIV-1 Nef peptide pool that made up the negative control culture. The CDR3 runs to 14 residues. V gave up 1 base and J gave up 5 bases, with 11 bases separating them. CDR1 and CDR2 from the germline V gene are SGHTA and FQGTGA. Concerning this clone: The antigen is unknown.

Specimen: CD4+ T cells from PBMCs cultured with HIV peptides, collected before COVID-19 vaccination. Subset in this sample: HIV-1 Nef peptide pool negative control/reference culture. The origin of this receptor is a human donor who had a prior SARS-CoV-2 infection. V usage is TRBV7-3 and J usage is TRBJ1-1; D is undetermined. In nucleotides, the CDR3 is TGTGCCAGCAGCTTAAATCCGGGGAGGACTGAAGCTTTCTTT. Translating gives CASSLNPGRTEAFF.